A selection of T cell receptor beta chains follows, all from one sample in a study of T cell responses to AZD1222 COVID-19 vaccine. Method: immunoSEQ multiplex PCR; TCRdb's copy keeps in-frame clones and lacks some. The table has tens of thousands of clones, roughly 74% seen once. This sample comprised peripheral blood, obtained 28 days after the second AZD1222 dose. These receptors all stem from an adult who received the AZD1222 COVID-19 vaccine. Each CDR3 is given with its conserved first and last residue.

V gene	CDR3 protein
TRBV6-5	CASSRTSGSYYEQFF
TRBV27	CASSLLGTAYNSPLHF
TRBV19	CASSTSGASTDTQYF
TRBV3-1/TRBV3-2	CASSQEGLAGGMADTQYF
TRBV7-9	CASSTALGFQREKLFF
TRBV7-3	CASSPRRGSDHGYTF
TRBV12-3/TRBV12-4	CASSPFRADTQYF
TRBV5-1	CASRPPDGRNTEAFF
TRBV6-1	CASSEMGQPIGNTIYF
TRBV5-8	CASSFYNSPLHF
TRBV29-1	CSVSIGNEQFF
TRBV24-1	CATSDSSGALETQYF
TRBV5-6	CASSSVSGDTQYF
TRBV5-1	CASSLEPRIPGGFLNQPQHF
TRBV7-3	CASSFGSITEAFF
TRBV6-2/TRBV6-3	CASSTGNEQFF
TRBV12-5	CASGLIRDEAFF
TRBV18	CASPVGRIDQPQHF
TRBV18	CASSPRGIETQYF